This T cell receptor beta chain comes out of a study of technical replicates of blood from several donors. The junction had 3 bases not matched to a gene; V was cut back by 5 bases and J by 0 bases. There are 16 residues in the CDR3. In germline, CDR1 is LGHNA, CDR2 YSLEER. Generated by immunoSEQ multiplex PCR, the TCRdb table keeps only in-frame clones and is missing some. The sample includes more than 55,000 clones, roughly nine tenths of them seen just once. This chain joins TRBV4-3 and TRBJ2-5, with 13 bases matching TRBD2. This receptor was taken from a human donor in good health. Some clones in this sample may be carry-over from other donors' samples. Sequenced: PBMCs. This CDR3 is CASSAGTSGNQETQYF. The CDR3 DNA sequence: TGCGCCAGCAGCGCGGGGACTAGCGGGAACCAAGAGACCCAGTACTTC.